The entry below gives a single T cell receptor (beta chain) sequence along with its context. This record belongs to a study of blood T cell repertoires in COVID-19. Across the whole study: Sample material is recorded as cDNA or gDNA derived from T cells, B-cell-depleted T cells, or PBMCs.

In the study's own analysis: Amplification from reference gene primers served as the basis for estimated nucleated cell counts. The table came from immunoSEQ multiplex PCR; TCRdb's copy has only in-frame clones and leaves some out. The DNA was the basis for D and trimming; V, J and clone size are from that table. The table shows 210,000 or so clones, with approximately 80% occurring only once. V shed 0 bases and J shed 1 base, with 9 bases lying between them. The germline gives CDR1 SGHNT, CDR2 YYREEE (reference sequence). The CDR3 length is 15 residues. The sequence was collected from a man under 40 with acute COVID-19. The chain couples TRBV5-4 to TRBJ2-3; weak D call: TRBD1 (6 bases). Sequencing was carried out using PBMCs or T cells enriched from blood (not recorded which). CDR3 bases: TGTGCCAGCAGCTTGGTACAGGGACGCACAGATACGCAGTATTTT. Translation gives CASSLVQGRTDTQYF.